The rows below give T cell receptor beta chains drawn from one sample of a study of blood T cell repertoires in COVID-19. Sequencing was performed with immunoSEQ multiplex PCR; in TCRdb, only in-frame clones are kept and a portion is missing. The sample shows more than 100,000 clones, around nine tenths of them seen only once. What was sequenced was peripheral blood. All receptors derive from an older man with active COVID-19. Each CDR3 is given with its conserved first and last residue. A D gene is named only where the DNA matches it firmly. Some rows have no size entry. The others give once, few or many, or a class for an expanded clone.

CDR3aa | d_gene | j_gene | abundance | v_gene
CATAVAGGPKQFF | TRBD2 | TRBJ2-1 | . | TRBV24-1
CASSYRLEFMNTEAFF | . | TRBJ1-1 | once | TRBV6-5
CASTTAGTRTAKQFF | . | TRBJ2-1 | . | TRBV28
CASSGLAGYRYNEQFF | TRBD2 | TRBJ2-1 | . | TRBV28
CSVKTGTEAFF | . | TRBJ1-1 | . | TRBV29-1
CASITGGNTEAFF | . | TRBJ1-1 | . | TRBV28
CSYRTGDEKLFF | TRBD1 | TRBJ1-4 | . | TRBV29-1
CASSPNPENTEAFF | . | TRBJ1-1 | . | TRBV11-1
CASSQRGHTDTQYF | . | TRBJ2-3 | . | TRBV5-4
CASTASGVSSYEQYF | TRBD2 | TRBJ2-7 | . | TRBV2
CASSLAGVGHEQFF | TRBD2 | TRBJ2-1 | few | TRBV2
CASLIGTLGYTF | . | TRBJ1-2 | . | TRBV28
CASSFQGSAEAFF | . | TRBJ1-1 | . | TRBV7-3
CASSGDRGTTEAFF | TRBD1 | TRBJ1-1 | . | TRBV18
CSVEGWQGALDTQYF | TRBD1 | TRBJ2-3 | . | TRBV29-1
CASSFSGNEQFF | TRBD2 | TRBJ2-1 | . | TRBV5-6
CASSFGTGIGQPQHF | TRBD1 | TRBJ1-5 | . | TRBV7-2
CASSPKTSGPTNTGELFF | TRBD2 | TRBJ2-2 | . | TRBV7-2
CASSQDAGPYEQYF | . | TRBJ2-7 | . | TRBV4-1
CASSLGGASPNQPQHF | . | TRBJ1-5 | . | TRBV6-6
CASTTGYNSPLHF | . | TRBJ1-6 | . | TRBV5-1
CASSFGPREDSGNTIYF | . | TRBJ1-3 | . | TRBV5-1
CASSVSGTEAFF | . | TRBJ1-1 | . | TRBV5-4